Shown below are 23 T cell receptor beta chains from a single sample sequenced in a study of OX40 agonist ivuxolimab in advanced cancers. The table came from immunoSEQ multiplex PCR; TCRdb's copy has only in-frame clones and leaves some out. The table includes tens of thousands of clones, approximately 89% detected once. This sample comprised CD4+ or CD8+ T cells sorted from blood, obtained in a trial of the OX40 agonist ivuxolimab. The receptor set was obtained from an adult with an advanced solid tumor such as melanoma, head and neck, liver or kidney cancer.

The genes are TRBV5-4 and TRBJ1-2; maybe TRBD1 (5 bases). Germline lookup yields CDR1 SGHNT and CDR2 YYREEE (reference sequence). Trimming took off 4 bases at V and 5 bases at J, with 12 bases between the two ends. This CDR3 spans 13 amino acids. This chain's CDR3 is CASSAGRLYGYTF. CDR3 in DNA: TGTGCCAGCAGCGCGGGACGTCTTTATGGCTACACCTTC.

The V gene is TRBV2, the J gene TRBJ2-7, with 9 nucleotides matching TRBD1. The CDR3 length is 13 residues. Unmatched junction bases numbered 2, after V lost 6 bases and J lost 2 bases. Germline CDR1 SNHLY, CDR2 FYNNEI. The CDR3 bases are TGTGCCAGCAGCTGGGACAGGGCCTACGAGCAGTACTTC. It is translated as CASSWDRAYEQYF.

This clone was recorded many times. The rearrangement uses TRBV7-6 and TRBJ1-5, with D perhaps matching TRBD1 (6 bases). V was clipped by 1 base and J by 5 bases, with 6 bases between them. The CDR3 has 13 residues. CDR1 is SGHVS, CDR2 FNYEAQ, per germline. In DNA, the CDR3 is TGTGCCAGCAGCTTAGGACAGGATCAGCCCCAGCATTTT. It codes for CASSLGQDQPQHF.

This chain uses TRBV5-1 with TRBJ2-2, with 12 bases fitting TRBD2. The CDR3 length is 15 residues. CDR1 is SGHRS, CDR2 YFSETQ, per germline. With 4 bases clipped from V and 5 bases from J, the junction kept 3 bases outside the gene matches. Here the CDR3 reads CASSIGTSGTGELFF. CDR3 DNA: TGCGCCAGCAGCATCGGGACTAGCGGGACCGGGGAGCTGTTTTTT.

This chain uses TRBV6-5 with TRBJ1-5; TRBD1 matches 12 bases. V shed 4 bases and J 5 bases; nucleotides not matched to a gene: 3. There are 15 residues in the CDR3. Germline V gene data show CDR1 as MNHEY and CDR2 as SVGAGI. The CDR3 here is CASSFGTGGHQPQHF. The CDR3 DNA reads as TGTGCCAGCAGTTTCGGGACAGGGGGCCATCAGCCCCAGCATTTT.

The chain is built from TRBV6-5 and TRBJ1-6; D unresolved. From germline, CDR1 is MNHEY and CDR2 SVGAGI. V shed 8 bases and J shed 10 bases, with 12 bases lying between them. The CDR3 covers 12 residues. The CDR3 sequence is CASPRSNSPLHF. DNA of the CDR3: TGTGCCAGCCCCCGGAGTAACTCACCCCTCCACTTT.

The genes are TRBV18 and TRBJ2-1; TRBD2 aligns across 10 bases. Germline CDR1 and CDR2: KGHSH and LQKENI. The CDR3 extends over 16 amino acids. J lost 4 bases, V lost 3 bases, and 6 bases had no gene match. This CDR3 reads CASSPITSGTYNEQFF. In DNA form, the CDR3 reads TGTGCCAGCTCACCGATCACTAGCGGGACTTACAATGAGCAGTTCTTC.

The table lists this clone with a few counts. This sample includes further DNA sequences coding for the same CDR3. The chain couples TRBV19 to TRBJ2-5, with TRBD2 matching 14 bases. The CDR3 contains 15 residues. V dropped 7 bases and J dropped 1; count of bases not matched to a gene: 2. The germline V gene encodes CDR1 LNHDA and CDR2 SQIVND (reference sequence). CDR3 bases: TGTGCCAGTATAGGACTAGCGGGAGGCCAAGAGACCCAGTACTTC. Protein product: CASIGLAGGQETQYF.

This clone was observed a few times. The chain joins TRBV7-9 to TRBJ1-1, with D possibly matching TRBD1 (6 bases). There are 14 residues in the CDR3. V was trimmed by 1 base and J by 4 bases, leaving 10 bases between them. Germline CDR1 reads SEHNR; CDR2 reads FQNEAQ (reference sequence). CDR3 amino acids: CASSLGTDTTEAFF. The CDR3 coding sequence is TGTGCCAGCAGCTTAGGGACAGACACCACTGAAGCTTTCTTT.

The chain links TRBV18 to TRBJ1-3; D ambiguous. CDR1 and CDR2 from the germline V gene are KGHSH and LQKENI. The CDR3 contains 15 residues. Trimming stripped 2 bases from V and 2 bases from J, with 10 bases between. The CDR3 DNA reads TGTGCCAGCTCACCAATTTCTGGTCCTGGAAACACCATATATTTT. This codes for CASSPISGPGNTIYF.

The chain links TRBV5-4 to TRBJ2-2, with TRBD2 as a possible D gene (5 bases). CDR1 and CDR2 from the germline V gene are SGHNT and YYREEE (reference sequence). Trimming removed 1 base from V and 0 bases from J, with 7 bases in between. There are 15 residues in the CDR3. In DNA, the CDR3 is TGTGCCAGCAGCTTGTTGGGAGCGAACACCGGGGAGCTGTTTTTT. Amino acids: CASSLLGANTGELFF.

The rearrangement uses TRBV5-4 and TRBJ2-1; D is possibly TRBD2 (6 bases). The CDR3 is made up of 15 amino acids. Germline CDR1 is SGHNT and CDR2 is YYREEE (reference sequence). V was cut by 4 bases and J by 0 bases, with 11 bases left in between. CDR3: CASSPGSNSYNEQFF. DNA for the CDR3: TGTGCCAGCAGCCCCGGGAGTAACTCCTACAATGAGCAGTTCTTC. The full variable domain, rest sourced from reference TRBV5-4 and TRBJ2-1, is ETGVTQSPTHLIKTRGQQVTLRCSSQSGHNTVSWYQQALGQGPQFIFQYYREEENGRGNFPPRFSGLQFPNYSSELNVNALELDDSALYLCASSPGSNSYNEQFFGPGTRLTVL.

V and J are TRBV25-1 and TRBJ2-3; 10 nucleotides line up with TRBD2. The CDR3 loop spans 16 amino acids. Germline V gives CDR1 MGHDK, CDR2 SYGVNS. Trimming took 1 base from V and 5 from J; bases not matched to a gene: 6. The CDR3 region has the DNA TGTGCCAGCAGTGAATGGGCTAGCGGGAGTCGAGATACGCAGTATTTT. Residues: CASSEWASGSRDTQYF.

CDR3 sequence (DNA): TGTGCCAGCAGCAGACCACCGGGACAGGGGGAAAGGTTGTCAGGTGAAAAACTGTTTTTT. This gives the protein CASSRPPGQGERLSGEKLFF. The V call is TRBV5-5, the J call TRBJ1-4; 11 nucleotides agree with TRBD1. V was pared by 4 bases and J by 7 bases, with 21 bases of the junction left unmatched. The CDR3 is made up of 20 amino acids. CDR1 SGHKS and CDR2 YYEKEE come from the germline V gene (reference sequence).

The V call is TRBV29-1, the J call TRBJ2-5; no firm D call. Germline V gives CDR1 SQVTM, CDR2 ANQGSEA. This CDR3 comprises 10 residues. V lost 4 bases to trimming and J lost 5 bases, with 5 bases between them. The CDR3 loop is CSVAEETQYF. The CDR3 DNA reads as TGCAGCGTTGCCGAGGAGACCCAGTACTTC.

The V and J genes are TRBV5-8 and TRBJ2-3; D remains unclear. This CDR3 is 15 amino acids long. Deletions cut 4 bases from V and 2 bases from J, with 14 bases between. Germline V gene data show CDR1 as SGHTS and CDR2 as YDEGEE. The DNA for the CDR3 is TGTGCCAGCAGCCCCGGAAGCGTTTACACAGATACGCAGTATTTT. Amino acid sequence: CASSPGSVYTDTQYF.

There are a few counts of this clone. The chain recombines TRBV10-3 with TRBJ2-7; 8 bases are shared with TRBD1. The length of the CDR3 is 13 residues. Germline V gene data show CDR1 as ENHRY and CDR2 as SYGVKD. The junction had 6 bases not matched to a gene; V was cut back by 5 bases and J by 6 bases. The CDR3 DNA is TGTGCCATCAGTAGGCAGGGGGCGAGCGAGCAGTACTTC. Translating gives CAISRQGASEQYF.

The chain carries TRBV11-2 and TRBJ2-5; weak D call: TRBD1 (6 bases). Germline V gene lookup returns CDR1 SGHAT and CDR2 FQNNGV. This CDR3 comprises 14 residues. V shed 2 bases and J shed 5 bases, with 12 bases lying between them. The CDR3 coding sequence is TGTGCCAGCAGCTTACGCCAGGGGTTTGAGACCCAGTACTTC. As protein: CASSLRQGFETQYF.

The CDR3 DNA reads TGTGCCAGCAGTTTAGGGACCAACTATGGCTACACCTTC. Protein product: CASSLGTNYGYTF. The chain links TRBV28 to TRBJ1-2; D possibly corresponds to TRBD1 (5 bases). The V end lost 2 bases, the J end lost 2 bases, and 6 bases lay between the germline ends. The V gene's germline CDR1 is MDHEN and CDR2 SYDVKM. CDR3 size: 13 residues.

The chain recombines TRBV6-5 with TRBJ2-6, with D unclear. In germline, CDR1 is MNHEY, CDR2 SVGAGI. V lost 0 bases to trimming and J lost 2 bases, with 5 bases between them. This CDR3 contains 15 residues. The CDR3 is CASSYSFTGANVLTF. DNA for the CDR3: TGTGCCAGCAGTTACTCTTTTACTGGGGCCAACGTCCTGACTTTC.

The CDR3 reads CASSPRLAGSTDTQYF. In DNA, the CDR3 is TGTGCCAGCAGCCCCAGGCTAGCGGGGAGCACAGATACGCAGTATTTT. This chain connects TRBV11-3 to TRBJ2-3; 9 positions agree with TRBD2. This CDR3 has 16 residues. Germline CDR1 and CDR2: SGHNT and YENEEA. V trimming: 5 bases; J trimming: 0 bases; junction bases outside the gene matches: 6.

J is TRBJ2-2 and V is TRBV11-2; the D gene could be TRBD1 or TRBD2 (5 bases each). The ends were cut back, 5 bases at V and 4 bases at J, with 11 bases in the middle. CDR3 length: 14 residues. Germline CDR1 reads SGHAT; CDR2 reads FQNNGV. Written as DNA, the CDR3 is TGTGCCAGCAGCCGGGACCACACCACCGGGGAGCTGTTTTTT. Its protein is CASSRDHTTGELFF.

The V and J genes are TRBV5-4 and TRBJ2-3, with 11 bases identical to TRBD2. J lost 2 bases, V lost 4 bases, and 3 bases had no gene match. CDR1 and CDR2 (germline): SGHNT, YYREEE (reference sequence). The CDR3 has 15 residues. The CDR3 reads CASSRGLAATDTQYF. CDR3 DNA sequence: TGTGCCAGCAGCAGGGGACTAGCGGCCACAGATACGCAGTATTTT.